This T cell receptor beta chain appears in the sequencing data of a study of blood T cell repertoires in COVID-19. Germline V gene sequence: CDR1 SGHDT, CDR2 YYEEEE. With V trimmed by 4 bases and J by 14 bases, 9 bases remained unmatched. The CDR3 runs 12 residues. Sequencing used immunoSEQ multiplex PCR; TCRdb keeps in-frame clones, though not all of them. The sample holds 350,000 to 400,000 clones, just under 90% seen once. This clonotype was sampled from a woman younger than 45 who had recovered from COVID-19. The sample was PBMCs or T cells enriched from blood (not recorded which). The chain carries TRBV5-6 and TRBJ2-1; 7 bases are shared with TRBD1. For the CDR3, the DNA is TGTGCCAGCAGCCCACGTCGTCAGGGGGAGTTCTTC. Encoded protein: CASSPRRQGEFF.